This T cell receptor beta chain is from a study of T cells expressing NK-cell markers. As concerns this clonotype: Antigen specificity is unknown.

Study results and caveats: Questions lingered over whether expanded NKG2C+ T cell clones were HCMV-specific. Of the CD8+ T cell pool in several donors, roughly 1.0-8% was accounted for by dominant NKG2C+ clonotypes.

The CDR3 spans 12 residues. Germline V CDR1 and CDR2: SGHRS, YFSETQ. The authors generated TCR beta cDNA through 5'RACE template switching with UMIs. TCRdb re-called the 5' RACE reads and gives one entry per CDR3 protein, without DNA. The listing records more than 90,000 distinct CDR3 sequences. The source material was blood T cells: a sorted CD56 or NKG2C T cell subset, CD4+ or CD8+ T cells, or bulk PBMC T cells (not recorded which). The rearrangement joins TRBV5-1 to TRBJ1-1. This clonotype originated in a woman between 18 and 70 years old in good health. CDR3 in amino acids: CASSFVSGEAFF.